This T cell receptor (beta chain) was recovered during a study of graft-versus-host responses after intestinal transplantation. Study background: Grafts were multivisceral, liver-intestinal, or isolated intestinal. Study-wide points: In recipient marrow, GvH clones were found, and some appeared first in ileum or blood.

The CDR3 extends over 14 amino acids. Deletions cut 0 bases from V and 10 bases from J, with 15 bases between. Germline V gene sequence: CDR1 MNHNY, CDR2 SVGAGI (reference sequence). With regard to this clone: Its antigen is still unknown.

Method: immunoSEQ multiplex PCR; TCRdb's copy keeps in-frame clones and lacks some. The data hold 35,000 to 45,000 clones, with approximately 93% observed a single time. This TCR was recovered from a human patient who received an intestinal transplant, so some T cells may come from the graft donor. This specimen was PBMCs, taken nearly 750 days after intestinal transplantation. V gene TRBV6-6 combines with J gene TRBJ1-1, with a weak D call TRBD1 (5 bases). The chain's CDR3 is CASSYSEAAGGAFF. CDR3 DNA sequence: TGTGCCAGCAGTTACTCGGAGGCAGCGGGGGGAGCTTTCTTT.